Following are 30 T cell receptor beta chains from one sample sequenced in a study of T cells in Graves' hyperthyroidism and ophthalmopathy. There were TCR beta CDR3 regions amplified from RNA transcripts. Initially, a first-round RT-PCR of the TCR CDR3 employed the HTBI primer set. TCRdb reprocessed the multiplex PCR reads with MiXCR, giving one entry per CDR3 protein. The sample lists 800,000 or so distinct CDR3 sequences, about two fifths occurring once. The sequenced material came from blood. These TCRs come from a man aged 18 to 35 with Graves' hyperthyroidism.

The V and J genes are TRBV5-1 and TRBJ2-2; D ambiguous. Deletions cut 4 bases from V and 6 bases from J, with 10 bases between. Germline assignment: CDR1 SGHRS and CDR2 YFSETQ. The CDR3 runs to 13 residues. DNA of the CDR3: TGCGCCAGCAGCGCTAGTGGTTCCGGGGAGCTGTTTTTT. Translated: CASSASGSGELFF.

This clonotype was detected only a few times. This rearrangement joins TRBV19 to TRBJ1-5, with D tentatively TRBD1 (5 bases). Germline loops: CDR1 LNHDA, CDR2 SQIVND (reference sequence). The germline V and J ends were trimmed by 0 bases and 0 bases, with 21 bases remaining between them. This CDR3 contains 20 residues. CDR3 sequence (DNA): TGTGCCAGTAGTATAGATCGGGACGGCGCGAGCTTAGTTAGCAATCAGCCCCAGCATTTT. Encoded protein: CASSIDRDGASLVSNQPQHF. Full variable domain (outside the CDR3, taken from reference TRBV19 and TRBJ1-5): DGGITQSPKYLFRKEGQNVTLSCEQNLNHDAMYWYRQDPGQGLRLIYYSQIVNDFQKGDIAEGYSVSREKKESFPLTVTSAQKNPTAFYLCASSIDRDGASLVSNQPQHFGDGTRLSIL.

The chain combines TRBV14 with TRBJ1-1, with a tentative D call TRBD1 (5 bases). The CDR3 extends over 15 amino acids. The V gene lost 5 bases and the J gene lost 1 base, with 14 bases spanning the gap. In germline, CDR1 is SGHDN, CDR2 FVKESK. The DNA for the CDR3 is TGTGCCAGCAGCAGAAGGGGTGTTGGGAACACTGAAGCTTTCTTT. It specifies CASSRRGVGNTEAFF.

This clonotype was seen at least ten times. Because the CDR3's place on the DNA is in doubt, the DNA is left out and the CDR3 is given as listed by TCRdb. This rearrangement joins TRBV2 to TRBJ2-6; TRBD1 was called by the table and not checked on the DNA. With termini counted, the CDR3 has 14 amino acids. Germline V lookup: CDR1 SNHLY, CDR2 FYNNEI. CDR3 residues: CASSEVGTGASMTF.

The chain couples TRBV5-6 to TRBJ1-1, with TRBD1 matching 8 bases. Germline trimming cut 0 bases from V and 8 bases from J; bases unmatched to any gene: 9. Germline V gene lookup returns CDR1 SGHDT and CDR2 YYEEEE. The CDR3 contains 15 residues. The CDR3 bases are TGTGCCAGCAGCTTGGCGGACAGGGAATCCGGAGAAGCTTTCTTT. Protein sequence: CASSLADRESGEAFF.

This clonotype was observed many times. The J gene is TRBJ1-3, the V gene TRBV5-6; D is unresolved. Looked up from germline, CDR1 is SGHDT and CDR2 is YYEEEE. Trimming removed 0 bases at V and 2 bases at J, with 3 bases between. This CDR3 comprises 13 residues. The CDR3 nucleotides are TGTGCCAGCAGCTTGGCCGCTGGAAACACCATATATTTT. Its protein product is CASSLAAGNTIYF.

This clonotype was found once. A much larger clone lies one base from this, so it may be a read error. The chain is built from TRBV9 and TRBJ1-6; no reliable D call. Germline V gene lookup returns CDR1 SGDLS and CDR2 YYNGEE. Trimming took off 4 bases at V and 12 bases at J, with 8 bases between the two ends. CDR3 length: 11 residues. The CDR3, as DNA: TGTGCCAGCAGCTCCCGAATACCCCTCCACTTT. The encoded protein is CASSSRIPLHF.

The chain employs TRBV27 and TRBJ2-2, with a weak D call TRBD1 (6 bases). V lost 2 bases, J lost 4 bases, and 11 bases lay in between. The CDR3 length is 15 residues. Germline V gene data show CDR1 as MNHEY and CDR2 as SMNVEV (reference sequence). The CDR3, as DNA: TGTGCCAGCAGTTTAGCTTCAGGGGTCACCGGGGAGCTGTTTTTT. It specifies CASSLASGVTGELFF.

This clonotype was detected a few times. This chain uses TRBV9 with TRBJ1-1, with D possibly TRBD1 on 6 matching bases. V was cut by 6 bases and J by 7 bases, with 16 bases left in between. Per germline, CDR1 SGDLS and CDR2 YYNGEE. This CDR3 has 13 residues. The chain's CDR3 is CASTPGGGGEAFF. In nucleotides, the CDR3 is TGTGCCAGCACCCCCGGGGGGGGCGGTGAAGCTTTCTTT.

This clonotype was seen at least ten times. The chain has TRBV6-6 and TRBJ1-5, with 7 bases identical to TRBD1. CDR3 length: 13 residues. J was trimmed by 0 bases and V by 10 bases; bases with no gene match: 3. Germline V gene lookup returns CDR1 MNHNY and CDR2 SVGAGI (reference sequence). The CDR3 here is CATQGDSNQPQHF. The CDR3 DNA reads TGTGCCACCCAGGGGGATAGCAATCAGCCCCAGCATTTT.

This clonotype showed up many times. The V and J genes are TRBV24-1 and TRBJ1-4; 11 bases align to TRBD1. The junction had 7 bases not matched to a gene; V was cut back by 3 bases and J by 8 bases. The CDR3 extends over 16 amino acids. CDR1 and CDR2 (germline): KGHDR, SFDVKD. CDR3 sequence (DNA): TGTGCCACCAGTGATGGGACAGGGGGTCAACGAGAAAAACTGTTTTTT. Its translation is CATSDGTGGQREKLFF.

As regards this clonotype: A much larger clone lies one base from this, so it may be a read error. The chain employs TRBV7-3 and TRBJ2-2; D possibly corresponds to TRBD2 (6 bases). CDR3 size: 12 residues. Germline CDR1 and CDR2: SGHTA and FQGTGA. Trimming removed 8 bases at V and 6 bases at J, with 10 bases between. CDR3 nucleotide sequence: TGTGCCAGCGGGCGGGAAGCCGGGGAGCTGTTTTTT. It translates to CASGREAGELFF.

Worth noting for this clonotype: A much larger clone differs from this one at a single base, so this may be a read error. The chain carries TRBV7-9 and TRBJ2-7; tentatively, D is TRBD2 (5 bases). The CDR3 is made up of 13 amino acids. Trimming pared 4 bases from V and 7 bases from J, leaving 14 bases between. CDR1 is SEHNR and CDR2 is FQNEAQ in the germline V gene (reference sequence). The CDR3 DNA follows: TGTGCCAGCAGCTCAGAATTGGGAGAGGAGCAGTACTTC. Encoded protein: CASSSELGEEQYF.

The J gene is TRBJ2-7, the V gene TRBV7-9; 10 bases map to TRBD1. This CDR3 region has 14 residues. Per germline, CDR1 SEHNR and CDR2 FQNEAQ (reference sequence). Trimming cost V 5 bases and J 6 bases; bases outside gene matches: 7. The CDR3 region has the DNA TGTGCCAGCAGCCAAAAGGGACAGGGGAGCGAGCAGTACTTC. Amino acids: CASSQKGQGSEQYF.

This clonotype was detected a few times. The V gene is TRBV7-2, the J gene TRBJ2-7, with D possibly TRBD2 on 6 matching bases. Germline CDR1 and CDR2: SGHTA and FQGNSA. V shed 2 bases and J shed 4 bases, with 18 bases lying between them. This CDR3 spans 16 amino acids. CDR3 sequence reads: CASSLMAPGTSYEQYF. As DNA, the CDR3 is TGTGCCAGCAGCTTAATGGCGCCAGGGACTTCTTACGAGCAGTACTTC.

The chain employs TRBV29-1 and TRBJ1-1, with unresolved D. Germline V gene lookup returns CDR1 SQVTM and CDR2 ANQGSEA. CDR3 size: 14 residues. V was pared by 6 bases and J by 2 bases, with 16 bases between. In DNA form, the CDR3 reads TGCAGCGTCCGCGTCGGAGCCTATAACACTGAAGCTTTCTTT. This sequence encodes CSVRVGAYNTEAFF.

The chain joins TRBV29-1 to TRBJ1-3; D might be TRBD1 (5 bases). This CDR3 has 13 amino acids. The ends were cut back, 8 bases at V and 2 bases at J, with 13 bases in the middle. Germline values: CDR1 SQVTM, CDR2 ANQGSEA. The CDR3 reads CSSRASAGNTIYF. CDR3 DNA: TGCAGCTCCAGGGCGTCGGCTGGAAACACCATATATTTT.

Turning to this clonotype: It may be a read error: a sequence one base away is much more abundant. The chain carries TRBV29-1 and TRBJ2-5; 9 bases agree with TRBD1. The germline gives CDR1 SQVTM, CDR2 ANQGSEA. The CDR3 is 13 amino acids. The CDR3: CSGLQGAGETRYF. CDR3 in DNA: TGCAGCGGCCTACAGGGGGCTGGAGAGACCCGGTACTTC.

In this sample, this clonotype turned up many times. The chain combines TRBV7-2 with TRBJ1-2, with unresolved D. Per germline, CDR1 SGHTA and CDR2 FQGNSA. V was clipped by 6 bases and J by 5 bases, with 13 bases between them. CDR3 length: 13 amino acids. CDR3 amino acids: CASSPAGRYGYTF. CDR3 DNA sequence: TGTGCCAGCAGTCCCGCCGGACGATATGGCTACACCTTC.

The sample holds many counts of this clonotype. The chain uses TRBV29-1 and TRBJ1-4; 8 bases match TRBD1. CDR3 length equals 14 residues. Germline values: CDR1 SQVTM, CDR2 ANQGSEA. After removal of 7 bases from V and 8 bases from J, the junction contained 12 bases not matched to a gene. The CDR3 DNA reads as TGCAGCGCCCTAACACAGGGGGTAGGGGAAAAACTGTTTTTT. Protein product: CSALTQGVGEKLFF.

This chain connects TRBV27 to TRBJ2-5; the D gene is possibly TRBD1 (5 bases). Trimming shortened V by 5 bases and J by 4 bases, and 17 bases separated the two germline ends. Looked up from germline, CDR1 is MNHEY and CDR2 is SMNVEV (reference sequence). This CDR3 is 15 amino acids long. CDR3 in DNA: TGTGCCAGCAGTGTTACATCCAGGGTATTAGAGACCCAGTACTTC. It encodes CASSVTSRVLETQYF.

At least ten counts were recorded for this clonotype. This chain joins TRBV9 and TRBJ1-2, with 11 nucleotides matching TRBD1. Germline CDR1 and CDR2: SGDLS and YYNGEE. The ends lost 3 bases at V and 6 bases at J; junction bases unmatched: 1. CDR3 size: 13 residues. CDR3 coding DNA: TGTGCCAGCAGCGGGGGACAGGGGGATGGCTACACCTTC. Amino acids: CASSGGQGDGYTF.

CDR3 region: CASSSLGQLQETQYF. In DNA form, the CDR3 reads TGTGCCAGCAGTTCCCTCGGACAGCTCCAAGAGACCCAGTACTTC. The J gene is TRBJ2-5, the V gene TRBV27, with D perhaps TRBD1 (6 bases). Germline-derived CDR1 and CDR2 are MNHEY and SMNVEV (reference sequence). This CDR3 is 15 amino acids long. The V and J ends lost 4 bases and 1 base respectively, with 13 bases between them.

In this sample, this clonotype turned up many times. For the CDR3, the DNA is TGTGCCAGCGGAGCTTCGGGGGGGAATTCACCCCTCCACTTT. Amino acid sequence: CASGASGGNSPLHF. This chain uses TRBV2 with TRBJ1-6, with D maybe TRBD1 (5 bases). Trimming pared 8 bases from V and 7 bases from J, leaving 15 bases between. CDR3 size: 14 residues. The germline CDR1 and CDR2 sequences are SNHLY and FYNNEI. The whole variable domain, filled in from reference TRBV2 and TRBJ1-6, reads EPEVTQTPSHQVTQMGQEVILRCVPISNHLYFYWYRQILGQKVEFLVSFYNNEISEKSEIFDDQFSVERPDGSNFTLKIRSTKLEDSAMYFCASGASGGNSPLHFGNGTRLTVT.

Comment on this clonotype: Compared with germline, one end of the junction differs, possibly owing to a read error. CDR3 sequence (DNA): TGCAGTGCTTTTGACAGGGAAATAACTCTCTTT. Translating it yields CSAFDREITLF. The chain joins TRBV20-1 to TRBJ1-1; 7 positions match TRBD1. This CDR3 comprises 11 residues. Germline CDR1 reads DFQATT; CDR2 reads SNEGSKA (reference sequence).

This clonotype was observed a few times. This chain uses TRBV20-1 with TRBJ2-5; D is unclear. V was pared by 1 base and J by 2 bases, with 8 bases between. Germline lookup yields CDR1 DFQATT and CDR2 SNEGSKA (reference sequence). CDR3 length: 13 residues. The CDR3 bases are TGCAGTGCTAGAGCCCCCCCGCAAGAGACCCAGTACTTC. Its translation: CSARAPPQETQYF.

A remark on this clonotype: A much larger clone differs by one base, so this may be a read error. The V and J genes are TRBV7-9 and TRBJ2-5, with D unresolved. Germline assignment: CDR1 SEHNR and CDR2 FQNEAQ (reference sequence). This CDR3 is 14 amino acids long. The CDR3 loop is CASSLSVSQEAQYF. In DNA, the CDR3 is TGTGCCAGCAGCTTATCTGTGTCCCAAGAGGCCCAGTACTTC.

The chain links TRBV6-5 to TRBJ1-6; TRBD1 aligns across 8 bases. The germline gives CDR1 MNHEY, CDR2 SVGAGI. J was trimmed by 6 bases and V by 6 bases; bases with no gene match: 10. The CDR3 is 16 amino acids. The CDR3 reads CASRAQGALTNSPLHF. The CDR3 nucleotides read TGTGCCAGCAGGGCGCAGGGGGCACTCACTAATTCACCCCTCCACTTT.

This clonotype was counted once. The genes are TRBV20-1 and TRBJ2-2; possibly TRBD1 for D (5 bases). CDR1 and CDR2 (germline): DFQATT, SNEGSKA (reference sequence). Trimming cost V 2 bases and J 1 base, with 8 bases left between them. The CDR3 totals 14 residues. This CDR3 reads CSARNRMNTGELFF. The CDR3, as DNA: TGCAGTGCTAGAAACAGGATGAACACCGGGGAGCTGTTTTTT.

This clonotype showed up just a few times. The chain carries TRBV6-6 and TRBJ2-7; 9 nucleotides match TRBD1. The CDR3 extends over 13 amino acids. In germline, CDR1 is MNHNY, CDR2 SVGAGI (reference sequence). V shed 7 bases, J shed 4 bases, and the junction held 5 bases outside the gene matches. Here the CDR3 reads CASIRDREYEQYF. The CDR3 nucleotides read TGTGCCAGCATTCGGGACAGGGAATACGAGCAGTACTTC.